This T cell receptor (beta chain) was captured by sequencing in a study of cytotoxic CD8 clonotypes in ibrutinib-treated CLL. Overall study results and limits: Measured clonality at baseline was greater than in age-matched healthy donors and tracked with circulating CD8+ T-cell counts. Clonality rose at ibrutinib response, held steady in sustained remission, and fell toward baseline at progression.

The CDR3 is 10 amino acids. Germline CDR1 and CDR2: MNHEY and SMNVEV (reference sequence). The germline V and J ends were trimmed by 8 bases and 2 bases, with 3 bases remaining between them. About this clone: Its matching antigen is unknown. The same CDR3 arises from other DNA sequences in this sample as well.

The protocol was immunoSEQ multiplex PCR, while the TCRdb copy is restricted to in-frame clones and leaves out a portion. The data hold fewer than 400,000 clones, with around 66% observed a single time. The chain links TRBV27 to TRBJ2-5; D is unclear. Sequences were derived from PBMCs, sampled after 36 months of ibrutinib treatment. The sequence derives from a human donor with chronic lymphocytic leukemia. The CDR3 loop reads CASGQETQYF. Here the CDR3 DNA reads TGTGCCAGCGGTCAAGAGACCCAGTACTTC.